These T cell receptor beta chains were read from a single sample in a study of T cell changes during pregnancy in multiple sclerosis. The table came from immunoSEQ multiplex PCR; TCRdb's copy has only in-frame clones and leaves some out. The sample consists of 55,000 to 65,000 clones, around 93% of them appearing once. The sample in question was peripheral blood, obtained after pregnancy. The receptors were gathered from a female donor with multiple sclerosis, enrolled in a pregnancy study. The conserved cysteine and the conserved F or W are not part of the CDR3 here. A D gene is named only where the DNA matches it firmly.

D gene | V gene | CDR3 protein
TRBD1 | TRBV5-1 | ASSPDRGGEKLF
. | TRBV5-1 | ASSPGAQGIAEKLF
TRBD2 | TRBV4-1 | ASSHIAGSSYNEQF
TRBD2 | TRBV11-2 | ASSLRTSRETQY
TRBD2 | TRBV28 | ASSIPTSGRTGELF
TRBD2 | TRBV14 | ASSQTWTSGNTDTQY
TRBD2 | TRBV6-5 | ASSYGRLAGGFTQY
TRBD1 | TRBV7-9 | ASSFHPGQAVKYEQY
TRBD2 | TRBV5-4 | ASSVGGGAAGANVLT
TRBD1 | TRBV7-2 | ASSTGQVGETQY
TRBD2 | TRBV19 | ASSTPSGVYNEQF
TRBD2 | TRBV7-2 | ASSLRPSGRVSTDTQY
. | TRBV28 | ASSLDPTTVYYGYT
. | TRBV19 | ASRRNTEAF
TRBD2 | TRBV28 | ASSFAGGGQETQY
. | TRBV7-2 | ASSHPSNEQF
. | TRBV4-2 | ASSQDWDTPNQPQH
. | TRBV28 | ASSSGGVAWPQH
. | TRBV18 | ASSDLLGGNEQF
TRBD1 | TRBV27 | ASSRTGGLFNNQPQH
. | TRBV19 | ASSIGGLDEQY
. | TRBV2 | ASRPQVTPYNEQY
. | TRBV5-1 | ASSPGLVAYEQY
. | TRBV25-1 | ASSDAGQLHSGANVLT
. | TRBV9 | ASSVDGARPSPSYGYT
. | TRBV28 | ASTLDNPYEQY
TRBD1 | TRBV7-9 | ASSSKLGQGSQETQY
TRBD2 | TRBV7-9 | ASSPSGSSYNEQF
TRBD1 | TRBV5-1 | ASSLRQGSYEQY
. | TRBV7-2 | ASSFRGGGELF
. | TRBV6-5 | ASSSGGETQY
TRBD2 | TRBV25-1 | ASSELGLAVGTETQY
TRBD1 | TRBV28 | ASGTTGGRNQPQH
. | TRBV7-9 | ASSADRREAF
TRBD1 | TRBV6-1 | ASSAKKGATNYGYT
. | TRBV9 | ASSPRTRGSTDTQY
. | TRBV6-1 | ASSDNSYGYT
. | TRBV4-3 | ASSQDRGYEQY